Listed here are 22 T cell receptor beta chains from one sample, sequenced in a study of T cell responses to AZD1222 COVID-19 vaccine. Libraries were prepared by immunoSEQ multiplex PCR; TCRdb keeps only in-frame clonotypes and omits some of them. The sample comprises about 160,000 clones, roughly 94% of which are singletons, and around 4.5% rests with the top ten. This sample comprised peripheral blood, obtained on day 0 of MenACWY control vaccination. The receptors were sampled from an adult in good health.

The V gene is TRBV19, the J gene TRBJ1-1; D is unresolved. The V end was cut by 3 bases, the J end by 6 bases, with 8 bases between. Germline assignment: CDR1 LNHDA and CDR2 SQIVND (reference sequence). The CDR3 runs 12 residues. DNA of the CDR3: TGTGCCAGTAGTATGGGTGGGTCTGAAGCTTTCTTT. Encoded protein: CASSMGGSEAFF.

The J gene is TRBJ1-1, the V gene TRBV12-3 or TRBV12-4; 8 positions match TRBD1. J gave up 6 bases and V 5 bases, and 5 bases lay outside the gene matches. The CDR3 runs 13 residues. The CDR3: CASSRDRGAEAFF. CDR3 bases: TGTGCCAGCAGTCGAGACAGGGGAGCTGAAGCTTTCTTT.

This clone occurred once. V is TRBV7-3 and J is TRBJ2-1, with D hard to call. V lost 2 bases to trimming and J lost 6 bases, with 14 bases between them. CDR3 length: 15 amino acids. Per germline, CDR1 SGHTA and CDR2 FQGTGA. The CDR3 loop is CASSLGSPQGNEQFF. The CDR3 DNA is TGTGCCAGCAGCTTAGGCTCACCCCAAGGCAATGAGCAGTTCTTC.

The chain links TRBV9 to TRBJ2-2, with D maybe TRBD1 (6 bases). Per the germline V gene, CDR1 is SGDLS and CDR2 is YYNGEE. Trimming stripped 0 bases from V and 6 bases from J, with 9 bases between. There are 14 residues in the CDR3. CDR3 nucleotide sequence: TGTGCCAGCAGCGTAGTATCAGGGGCCGGGGAGCTGTTTTTT. Amino acid sequence: CASSVVSGAGELFF.

The genes are TRBV29-1 and TRBJ1-1; 9 positions match TRBD1. After removal of 5 bases from V and 2 bases from J, the junction contained 6 bases not matched to a gene. Germline CDR1 and CDR2: SQVTM and ANQGSEA. This CDR3 has 14 amino acids. The CDR3 DNA reads TGCAGCGTTTCTCGGGGACAGGGCAACACTGAAGCTTTCTTT. Its translation is CSVSRGQGNTEAFF.

This chain joins TRBV9 and TRBJ1-1; TRBD1 is a possible D gene (6 bases). Trimming took off 0 bases at V and 5 bases at J, with 11 bases between the two ends. Germline V gene data show CDR1 as SGDLS and CDR2 as YYNGEE. The CDR3 contains 14 residues. DNA for the CDR3: TGTGCCAGCAGCGTAGAACAGGGTCAAACTGAAGCTTTCTTT. This gives the protein CASSVEQGQTEAFF.

V is TRBV14 and J is TRBJ1-2; 10 bases are a match to TRBD1. This CDR3 has 15 amino acids. The germline gives CDR1 SGHDN, CDR2 FVKESK. After removal of 1 base from V and 6 bases from J, the junction contained 5 bases not matched to a gene. Here the CDR3 DNA reads TGTGCCAGCAGCCAAGTGAGGACAGGGGGGGATGGCTACACCTTC. It encodes CASSQVRTGGDGYTF.

V is TRBV28 and J is TRBJ2-7; 9 bases match TRBD1. The V segment lost 5 bases and the J segment 3 bases; nucleotides outside the gene matches: 17. The CDR3 runs 18 residues. Germline V lookup: CDR1 MDHEN, CDR2 SYDVKM. The CDR3 spells CASSPTGLGQGPRYEQYF. For the CDR3, the DNA is TGTGCCAGCAGTCCGACGGGATTGGGACAGGGTCCTCGCTACGAGCAGTACTTC. Drawing the rest from reference TRBV28 and TRBJ2-7, the complete variable domain is DVKVTQSSRYLVKRTGEKVFLECVQDMDHENMFWYRQDPGLGLRLIYFSYDVKMKEKGDIPEGYSVSREKKERFSLILESASTNQTSMYLCASSPTGLGQGPRYEQYFGPGTRLTVT.

The CDR3 nucleotides are TGTGCCAGCAGTCCTGACAGGGGCTCTGGAAACACCATATATTTT. Translated, it gives CASSPDRGSGNTIYF. The V and J genes are TRBV7-8 and TRBJ1-3, with 8 bases lining up with TRBD1. V lost 6 bases to trimming and J lost 0 bases; unmatched junction nucleotides: 4. CDR3 length equals 15 residues. The germline CDR1 and CDR2 sequences are SGHVS and FQNEAQ. The variable domain in full, with the rest retrieved from reference TRBV7-8 and TRBJ1-3, is GAGVSQSPRYKVAKRGQDVALRCDPISGHVSLFWYQQALGQGPEFLTYFQNEAQLDKSGLPSDRFFAERPEGSVSTLKIQRTQQEDSAVYLCASSPDRGSGNTIYFGEGSWLTVV.

This clone was counted a single time. The J gene is TRBJ1-2, the V gene TRBV5-1; 10 bases are a match to TRBD1. The CDR3 sequence is 16 residues long. The V segment lost 0 bases and the J segment 6 bases; nucleotides outside the gene matches: 8. The germline V gene has CDR1 SGHRS and CDR2 YFSETQ. CDR3 sequence (DNA): TGCGCCAGCAGCTTGGAACTACCGGGACAGGGGAATGGCTACACCTTC. Residues: CASSLELPGQGNGYTF.

The chain carries TRBV11-3 and TRBJ2-7, with 7 bases identical to TRBD2. CDR3 size: 13 residues. The germline gives CDR1 SGHNT, CDR2 YENEEA. V shed 4 bases and J 6 bases; nucleotides not matched to a gene: 6. The CDR3, as DNA: TGTGCCAGCAGCTCCGGGACTACCGCCGAGCAGTACTTC. Protein: CASSSGTTAEQYF.

The chain combines TRBV3-1 (or the pseudogene TRBV3-2) with TRBJ1-1; D remains unclear. Deletions cut 0 bases from V and 11 bases from J, with 10 bases between. The CDR3 covers 12 residues. Germline assignment: CDR1 LGHDT and CDR2 YNNKEL (reference sequence). CDR3 coding DNA: TGTGCCAGCAGCCAAGAAGGTAGTGGGGCTTTCTTT. It is translated as CASSQEGSGAFF.

This rearrangement joins TRBV12-3 or TRBV12-4 to TRBJ1-2; 8 bases agree with TRBD1. This CDR3 has 12 amino acids. The trim removed 3 bases at V and 7 bases at J, leaving 1 base unmatched. The CDR3: CASSLGQVGYTF. The CDR3 region has the DNA TGTGCCAGCAGTTTGGGACAGGTTGGCTACACCTTC.

CDR3 region: CASSRWLTDGDTQYF. Written as DNA, the CDR3 is TGTGCCAGCAGTCGGTGGCTTACCGACGGAGATACGCAGTATTTT. The chain couples TRBV5-5 to TRBJ2-3, with no clear D. V was pared by 5 bases and J by 5 bases, with 18 bases between. Germline V gene lookup returns CDR1 SGHKS and CDR2 YYEKEE (reference sequence). The CDR3 length is 15 residues. Full variable domain (missing parts from reference TRBV5-5 and TRBJ2-3): DAGVTQSPTHLIKTRGQQVTLRCSPISGHKSVSWYQQVLGQGPQFIFQYYEKEERGRGNFPDRFSARQFPNYSSELNVNALLLGDSALYLCASSRWLTDGDTQYFGPGTRLTVL.

The CDR3 reads CASSFGVAGVGYEQYF. The CDR3 DNA reads TGTGCCAGCAGCTTTGGAGTAGCGGGAGTCGGCTACGAGCAGTACTTC. The chain recombines TRBV5-6 with TRBJ2-7; TRBD2 matches at 9 bases. The germline V gene has CDR1 SGHDT and CDR2 YYEEEE. CDR3 length: 16 amino acids. V shed 2 bases, J shed 3 bases, and the junction held 9 bases outside the gene matches. Full variable domain (outside the CDR3, taken from reference TRBV5-6 and TRBJ2-7): DAGVTQSPTHLIKTRGQQVTLRCSPKSGHDTVSWYQQALGQGPQFIFQYYEEEERQRGNFPDRFSGHQFPNYSSELNVNALLLGDSALYLCASSFGVAGVGYEQYFGPGTRLTVT.

The genes are TRBV7-2 and TRBJ2-2, with a possible D match to TRBD2 (5 bases). V was clipped by 2 bases and J by 8 bases, with 18 bases between them. Per germline, CDR1 SGHTA and CDR2 FQGNSA. There are 16 residues in the CDR3. The CDR3 DNA reads as TGTGCCAGCAGCTTAAGCTCGGGTTCGGGGATAGGGGAGCTGTTTTTT. Its protein is CASSLSSGSGIGELFF.

The rearrangement joins TRBV9 to TRBJ1-1; D remains unclear. Trimming left V 0 bases short and J 3 bases short, with 9 bases between. Germline CDR1 reads SGDLS; CDR2 reads YYNGEE. The CDR3 spans 14 residues. This CDR3 is CASSVAVRDTEAFF. For the CDR3, the DNA is TGTGCCAGCAGCGTAGCGGTAAGGGACACTGAAGCTTTCTTT.

The gene calls are TRBV21-1 and TRBJ2-1; no check of the table's D call, TRBD2, against the DNA was made. TRBV21-1 is designated a pseudogene. The CDR3 is 20 amino acids. In DNA form, the CDR3 reads TGTGCCAGCAGCATCGAGTTGAAGCGGGAGCTCATCGTCGCGTACAATGAGCAGTTCTTC. Protein sequence: CASSIELKRELIVAYNEQFF.

The chain recombines TRBV5-6 with TRBJ2-1, with 7 bases aligning to TRBD2. J was trimmed by 5 bases and V by 3 bases; bases with no gene match: 2. CDR3 size: 13 residues. CDR1 and CDR2 from the germline V gene are SGHDT and YYEEEE. CDR3 sequence: CASSWDYNNEQFF. The DNA for the CDR3 is TGTGCCAGCAGCTGGGACTACAACAATGAGCAGTTCTTC.

This chain joins TRBV28 and TRBJ1-2; TRBD1 matches at 7 bases. The J segment lost 2 bases and the V segment lost 11 bases, leaving 5 bases of the junction unmatched. Germline values: CDR1 MDHEN, CDR2 SYDVKM. The CDR3 is made up of 12 amino acids. CDR3 in amino acids: CASKTGNYGYTF. The CDR3 DNA reads as TGTGCCTCTAAGACAGGGAACTATGGCTACACCTTC.

The chain combines TRBV21-1 with TRBJ1-3. TRBV21-1 is labeled a pseudogene. This CDR3 spans 14 amino acids. Written as DNA, the CDR3 is TGTGCCAGCAGCCCCCTCTTCACTGGAAACACCATATATTTT. Its translation: CASSPLFTGNTIYF.

The chain links TRBV5-4 to TRBJ1-2; possibly TRBD1 for D (6 bases). This CDR3 is built from 12 residues. Germline CDR1 is SGHNT and CDR2 is YYREEE (reference sequence). V was pared by 2 bases and J by 8 bases, with 10 bases between. The CDR3 reads CASSFDDRGYTF. The CDR3 nucleotides are TGTGCCAGCAGCTTCGATGACAGGGGCTACACCTTC.